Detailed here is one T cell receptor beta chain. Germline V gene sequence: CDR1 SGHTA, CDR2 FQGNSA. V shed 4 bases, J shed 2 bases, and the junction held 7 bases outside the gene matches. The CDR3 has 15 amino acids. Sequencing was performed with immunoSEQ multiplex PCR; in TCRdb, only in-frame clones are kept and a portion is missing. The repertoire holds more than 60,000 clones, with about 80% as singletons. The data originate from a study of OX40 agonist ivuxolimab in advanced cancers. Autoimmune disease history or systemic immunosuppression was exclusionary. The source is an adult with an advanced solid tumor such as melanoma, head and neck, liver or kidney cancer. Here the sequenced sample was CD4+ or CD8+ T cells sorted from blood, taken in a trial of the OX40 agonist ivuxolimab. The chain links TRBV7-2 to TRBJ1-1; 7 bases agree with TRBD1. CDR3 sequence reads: CASSSLTGLNTEAFF. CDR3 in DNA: TGTGCCAGCAGCTCCCTGACAGGGCTTAACACTGAAGCTTTCTTT.